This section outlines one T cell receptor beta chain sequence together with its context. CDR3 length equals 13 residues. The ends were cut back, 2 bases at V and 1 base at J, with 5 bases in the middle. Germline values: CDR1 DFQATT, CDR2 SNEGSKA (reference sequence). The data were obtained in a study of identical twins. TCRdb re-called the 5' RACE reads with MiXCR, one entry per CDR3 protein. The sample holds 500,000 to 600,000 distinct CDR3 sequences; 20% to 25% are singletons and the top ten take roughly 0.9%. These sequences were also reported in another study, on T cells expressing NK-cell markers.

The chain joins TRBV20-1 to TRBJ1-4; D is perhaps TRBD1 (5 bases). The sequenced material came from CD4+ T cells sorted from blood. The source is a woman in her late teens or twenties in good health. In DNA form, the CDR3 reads TGCAGTGCTAGACAGGGAACTAATGAAAAACTGTTTTTT. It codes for CSARQGTNEKLFF.